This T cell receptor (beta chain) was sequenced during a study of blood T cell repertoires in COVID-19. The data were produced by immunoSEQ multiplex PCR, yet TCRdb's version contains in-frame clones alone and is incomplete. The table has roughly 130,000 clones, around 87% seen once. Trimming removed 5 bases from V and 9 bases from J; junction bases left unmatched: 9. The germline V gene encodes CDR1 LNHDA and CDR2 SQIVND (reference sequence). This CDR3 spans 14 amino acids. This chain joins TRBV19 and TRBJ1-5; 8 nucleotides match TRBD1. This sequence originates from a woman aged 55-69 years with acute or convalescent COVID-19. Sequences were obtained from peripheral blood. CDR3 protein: CASSLRDRRSPQHF. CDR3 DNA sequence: TGTGCCAGTAGTCTCCGGGACAGGCGGTCGCCCCAGCATTTT.